The 2 T cell receptor beta chains below all came from one sample that was sequenced in a study of T cells after yellow fever vaccination. TCRdb processed the 5' RACE reads anew with MiXCR; each CDR3 protein has one entry. Among 350,000 to 450,000 distinct CDR3 sequences listed, about 17% were seen once. The starting material was PBMCs, obtained before the yellow fever booster vaccination. Every receptor here comes from a man between 18 and 29 years old who received the YFV17D yellow fever vaccine.

This clonotype was seen a few times. The rearrangement uses TRBV5-1 and TRBJ2-3, with 10 bases identical to TRBD2. This CDR3 comprises 16 residues. V shed 5 bases, J shed 2 bases, and the junction held 8 bases outside the gene matches. CDR1 and CDR2 from the germline V gene are SGHRS and YFSETQ. CDR3 sequence: CASRLLAGAITDTQYF. The CDR3 DNA reads TGCGCCAGCAGGCTTCTAGCGGGGGCTATCACAGATACGCAGTATTTT.

This clonotype was found a few times. This sequence joins TRBV12-3 or TRBV12-4 and TRBJ1-1; TRBD1 aligns across 8 bases. This CDR3 has 14 residues. J gave up 2 bases and V 8 bases, and 7 bases lay outside the gene matches. The CDR3 coding sequence is TGTGCCAGCCGACCGGACAGGGTCAACACTGAAGCTTTCTTT. It specifies CASRPDRVNTEAFF.